The 32 T cell receptor beta chains below were found in one sample sequenced in a study of T cells in Graves' hyperthyroidism and ophthalmopathy. RNA transcripts yielded amplified TCR beta CDR3 regions. The HTBI primer set was used in a first-round RT-PCR of the TCR CDR3. TCRdb reprocessed the multiplex PCR reads with MiXCR, giving one entry per CDR3 protein. This sample has 350,000 to 400,000 distinct CDR3 sequences, with about 18% found just once. Sequencing was done on a sample of blood. These receptors were collected from a man aged 18-30 years with Graves' ophthalmopathy.

This clonotype was observed at least ten times. The gene calls are TRBV20-1 and TRBJ1-1; a weak D match, TRBD1 (5 bases). V gave up 8 bases and J gave up 0 bases, with 16 bases separating them. The germline gives CDR1 DFQATT, CDR2 SNEGSKA (reference sequence). This CDR3 is 14 amino acids long. The CDR3 spells CSFRGPGMNTEAFF. CDR3 coding DNA: TGCAGTTTCCGGGGACCGGGCATGAACACTGAAGCTTTCTTT.

This clonotype was recorded a few times. The chain employs TRBV18 and TRBJ1-2; no clear D. The CDR3 extends over 13 amino acids. V lost 5 bases, J lost 2 bases, and 9 bases lay in between. Germline lookup yields CDR1 KGHSH and CDR2 LQKENI. CDR3 region: CASSSSQNYGYTF. The DNA of the CDR3 is TGTGCCAGCTCATCTTCCCAAAACTATGGCTACACCTTC.

In its sample, this clonotype was seen many times. V is TRBV25-1 and J is TRBJ2-7; D uncertain. Germline assignment: CDR1 MGHDK and CDR2 SYGVNS. V dropped 4 bases and J dropped 1 base, with 8 bases sitting between them. CDR3 size: 13 residues. CDR3: CASSGNTSYEQYF. CDR3 in DNA: TGTGCCAGCAGTGGGAACACATCCTACGAGCAGTACTTC.

The CDR3: CASIPSSETNTEAFF. CDR3 DNA: TGCGCCAGCATCCCCTCCTCAGAGACGAACACTGAAGCTTTCTTT. The rearrangement links TRBV5-1 to TRBJ1-1; D is unclear. V lost 6 bases, J lost 1 base, and 16 bases lay in between. Germline CDR1 reads SGHRS; CDR2 reads YFSETQ. The length of the CDR3 is 15 residues. Full variable domain (rest looked up from reference TRBV5-1 and TRBJ1-1): KAGVTQTPRYLIKTRGQQVTLSCSPISGHRSVSWYQQTPGQGLQFLFEYFSETQRNKGNFPGRFSGRQFSNSRSEMNVSTLELGDSALYLCASIPSSETNTEAFFGQGTRLTVV.

At least ten counts were recorded for this clonotype. V and J are TRBV12-3 or TRBV12-4 and TRBJ1-2; D is undetermined. The germline V and J ends were trimmed by 2 bases and 2 bases, with 6 bases remaining between them. This CDR3 region has 13 residues. CDR3 protein: CASSLNRNYGYTF. Here the CDR3 DNA reads TGTGCCAGCAGTTTAAATAGAAACTATGGCTACACCTTC.

The gene calls are TRBV10-3 and TRBJ1-5; D might be TRBD1 (5 bases). Germline loops: CDR1 ENHRY, CDR2 SYGVKD. V lost 3 bases and J 2 bases, leaving 11 bases between the germline ends. The CDR3 spans 15 residues. This CDR3 reads CAISEGAAGNQPQHF. Written as DNA, the CDR3 is TGTGCCATCAGTGAAGGGGCAGCTGGCAATCAGCCCCAGCATTTT.

This chain uses TRBV14 with TRBJ2-5; D remains unclear. The germline V gene encodes CDR1 SGHDN and CDR2 FVKESK. The V and J ends lost 6 bases and 4 bases respectively, with 15 bases between them. The CDR3 is 14 amino acids. CDR3 nucleotides: TGTGCCAGCAGACCCGCAGGTCCGATAGAGACCCAGTACTTC. Protein product: CASRPAGPIETQYF.

This clonotype was counted ten times or more. V is TRBV6-1 and J is TRBJ2-7; possible D gene TRBD1, 6 bases. Germline-derived CDR1 and CDR2 are MNHNS and SASEGT. The germline V and J ends were trimmed by 6 bases and 3 bases, with 12 bases remaining between them. The CDR3 runs to 13 residues. The CDR3 sequence: CASRRWDIYEQYF. In DNA form, the CDR3 reads TGTGCCAGCAGGCGATGGGACATCTACGAGCAGTACTTC.

The chain employs TRBV3-1 and TRBJ2-3; D gene uncertain. The CDR3 contains 10 residues. V lost 6 bases and J 10 bases, leaving 8 bases between the germline ends. Germline V gene data show CDR1 as LGHDT and CDR2 as YNNKEL (reference sequence). CDR3 amino acids: CASSTVAQYF. The DNA for the CDR3 is TGTGCCAGCAGTACGGTGGCGCAGTATTTT.

The sample holds many counts of this clonotype. This chain joins TRBV12-3 or TRBV12-4 and TRBJ1-1, with D uncertain. The CDR3 extends over 14 amino acids. V was clipped by 5 bases and J by 4 bases, with 14 bases between them. The CDR3 here is CASSITVGSTEAFF. In DNA, the CDR3 is TGTGCCAGCAGTATTACAGTGGGGAGCACTGAAGCTTTCTTT.

This clonotype has a count of ten or more. The V and J genes are TRBV18 and TRBJ1-4; D remains unclear. CDR1 is KGHSH and CDR2 is LQKENI in the germline V gene. The length of the CDR3 is 14 residues. V gave up 5 bases and J gave up 0 bases, with 7 bases separating them. The CDR3 DNA reads TGTGCCAGCTCATCCTCGGCAACTAATGAAAAACTGTTTTTT. The encoded protein is CASSSSATNEKLFF.

The chain employs TRBV7-8 and TRBJ2-1, with D possibly matching TRBD2 (5 bases). Per germline, CDR1 SGHVS and CDR2 FQNEAQ. V was pared by 7 bases and J by 5 bases, with 24 bases between. This CDR3 is built from 17 residues. This chain's CDR3 is CASNPTRGSSPDNEQFF. The DNA of the CDR3 is TGTGCCAGCAACCCGACTCGGGGAAGTTCCCCTGACAATGAGCAGTTCTTC.

This clonotype was detected many times. The rearrangement joins TRBV5-5 to TRBJ2-7; the D call may be TRBD1 or TRBD2 (6 bases each). V lost 0 bases and J 4 bases, leaving 14 bases between the germline ends. There are 15 residues in the CDR3. CDR1 and CDR2 from the germline V gene are SGHKS and YYEKEE (reference sequence). Here the CDR3 DNA reads TGTGCCAGCAGCTTGGGAGGGGGGCGAAGGTACGAGCAGTACTTC. Protein product: CASSLGGGRRYEQYF.

The rearrangement joins TRBV4-1 to TRBJ2-3; tentative D call: TRBD2 (7 bases). With 0 bases removed from V and 4 bases from J, the gap between germline ends came to 17 bases. In germline, CDR1 is MGHRA, CDR2 YSYEKL. This CDR3 comprises 17 residues. CDR3 in amino acids: CASSQDSGGVGADTQYF. The CDR3 bases are TGCGCCAGCAGCCAAGATTCGGGGGGCGTCGGGGCAGATACGCAGTATTTT.

This chain connects TRBV27 to TRBJ1-2; tentative D call: TRBD1 (5 bases). CDR3 length equals 15 residues. The germline V gene encodes CDR1 MNHEY and CDR2 SMNVEV (reference sequence). Trimming took off 4 bases at V and 4 bases at J, with 16 bases between the two ends. In DNA form, the CDR3 reads TGTGCCAGCAGTTCACAGGCCCTACCACTCTATGGCTACACCTTC. This codes for CASSSQALPLYGYTF.

With respect to this clonotype: The junction and the germline gene differ at one end; a read error may be behind it. The V and J genes are TRBV24-1 and TRBJ2-1; D gene ambiguous. CDR1 KGHDR and CDR2 SFDVKD come from the germline V gene. The CDR3 extends over 13 amino acids. The DNA for the CDR3 is TGTGCCGCCAGTGGGGAAGGTAGCAATGAGCAGTTCTTC. Translated, it gives CAASGEGSNEQFF.

This clonotype has ten or more counts. The gene calls are TRBV5-1 and TRBJ2-1; no clear D gene. Germline CDR1 is SGHRS and CDR2 is YFSETQ. CDR3 length: 15 amino acids. The V and J ends lost 0 bases and 0 bases respectively, with 7 bases between them. DNA for the CDR3: TGCGCCAGCAGCTTGGAGGGCAACTCCTACAATGAGCAGTTCTTC. Its translation: CASSLEGNSYNEQFF.

This clonotype was seen at least ten times. The J gene is TRBJ2-1, the V gene TRBV28; D is perhaps TRBD2 (5 bases). Trimming took off 8 bases at V and 6 bases at J, with 14 bases between the two ends. CDR1 is MDHEN, CDR2 SYDVKM, per germline. The CDR3 sequence is 13 residues long. CDR3 DNA: TGTGCCAGCGATGCCAGCGAGGGCAATGAGCAGTTCTTC. Encoded protein: CASDASEGNEQFF.

This clonotype has ten or more counts. The chain links TRBV28 to TRBJ1-5; 8 nucleotides align to TRBD1. Germline loops: CDR1 MDHEN, CDR2 SYDVKM. J lost 3 bases, V lost 7 bases, and 8 bases had no gene match. The CDR3 is 15 amino acids. CDR3 protein: CASTPPGGYNQPQHF. CDR3 coding DNA: TGTGCCAGCACCCCGCCAGGGGGCTACAATCAGCCCCAGCATTTT.

This clonotype appeared many times. The V call is TRBV6-1, the J call TRBJ2-1; TRBD1 matches 7 bases. The CDR3 has 15 amino acids. V shed 3 bases, J shed 4 bases, and the junction held 6 bases outside the gene matches. Germline V gene data show CDR1 as MNHNS and CDR2 as SASEGT. The CDR3 protein is CASSDRQGGYNEQFF. CDR3 DNA sequence: TGTGCCAGCAGTGACAGACAGGGCGGTTACAATGAGCAGTTCTTC.

The chain links TRBV5-6 to TRBJ2-7, with TRBD1 matching 10 bases. This CDR3 is 17 amino acids long. Germline V gives CDR1 SGHDT, CDR2 YYEEEE. J lost 1 base, V lost 5 bases, and 12 bases had no gene match. Here the CDR3 reads CASSLSGQGVHSYEQYF. The CDR3 DNA sequence: TGTGCCAGCAGTTTATCCGGACAGGGGGTGCATTCCTACGAGCAGTACTTC.

This clonotype was seen at least ten times. V gene TRBV11-2 combines with J gene TRBJ2-1, with no clear D. V was shortened by 4 bases and J by 10 bases, with 5 bases between the two germline ends. There are 10 residues in the CDR3. Germline assignment: CDR1 SGHAT and CDR2 FQNNGV. CDR3 sequence reads: CASSSSEQFF. Written as DNA, the CDR3 is TGTGCCAGCAGCTCGTCGGAGCAGTTCTTC. Using reference TRBV11-2 and TRBJ2-1 for the parts outside the CDR3, the full variable domain is EAGVAQSPRYKIIEKRQSVAFWCNPISGHATLYWYQQILGQGPKLLIQFQNNGVVDDSQLPKDRFSAERLKGVDSTLKIQPAKLEDSAVYLCASSSSEQFFGPGTRLTVL.

This clonotype was counted between two and nine times. J is TRBJ1-2 and V is TRBV7-9; D not certain. The V end was cut by 1 base, the J end by 6 bases, with 15 bases between. From germline, CDR1 is SEHNR and CDR2 FQNEAQ (reference sequence). CDR3 length: 15 amino acids. The CDR3 DNA is TGTGCCAGCAGCTTAGTGGCCTTAGGAGTAAATGGCTACACCTTC. Its protein is CASSLVALGVNGYTF.

There are many counts of this clonotype. CDR3 amino acids: CASSPDSPEAFF. The CDR3 DNA is TGTGCCAGCTCCCCGGACAGCCCCGAAGCTTTCTTT. The chain is built from TRBV18 and TRBJ1-1, with a tentative D call TRBD1 (6 bases). Trimming stripped 6 bases from V and 8 bases from J, with 13 bases between. Germline CDR1 is KGHSH and CDR2 is LQKENI. This CDR3 is 12 amino acids long.

This clonotype occurred a few times. The rearrangement joins TRBV12-3 or TRBV12-4 to TRBJ2-2; D not resolved. CDR3 length equals 12 residues. V was cut by 8 bases and J by 7 bases, with 11 bases left in between. In DNA form, the CDR3 reads TGTGCCAGCCTCCTAGGGTTCGGGGAGCTGTTTTTT. This codes for CASLLGFGELFF.

V is TRBV6-1 and J is TRBJ1-2; D perhaps matches TRBD1 (5 bases). CDR1 and CDR2 (germline): MNHNS, SASEGT. Trimming removed 2 bases from V and 8 bases from J, with 9 bases in between. The CDR3 is made up of 12 amino acids. Written as DNA, the CDR3 is TGTGCCAGCAGTGAAAGAGGGGTGGGCTACACCTTC. Amino acid sequence: CASSERGVGYTF.

This clonotype showed up many times. The chain uses TRBV11-2 and TRBJ1-4, with 9 bases matching TRBD1. Germline loops: CDR1 SGHAT, CDR2 FQNNGV. J was trimmed by 8 bases and V by 5 bases; bases with no gene match: 9. The CDR3 contains 15 residues. The CDR3 here is CASSRGTQGAEKLFF. In nucleotides, the CDR3 is TGTGCCAGCAGCCGAGGGACACAGGGGGCGGAAAAACTGTTTTTT.

There are a few counts of this clonotype. The chain joins TRBV6-1 to TRBJ1-1; D is perhaps TRBD1 (5 bases). From germline, CDR1 is MNHNS and CDR2 SASEGT. The CDR3 has 13 amino acids. The V end was cut by 8 bases, the J end by 2 bases, with 12 bases between. The chain's CDR3 is CASLTASNTEAFF. For the CDR3, the DNA is TGTGCCAGCTTGACAGCCAGTAACACTGAAGCTTTCTTT.

The CDR3 region is CASISTGRTGQPQHF. CDR3 in DNA: TGTGCCAGTATTAGCACAGGTCGGACCGGTCAGCCCCAGCATTTT. The J gene is TRBJ1-5, the V gene TRBV19, with D maybe TRBD1 (5 bases). Trimming removed 7 bases at V and 6 bases at J, with 19 bases between. The CDR3 is 15 residues long. Germline lookup yields CDR1 LNHDA and CDR2 SQIVND (reference sequence).

This clonotype was seen many times. The chain is built from TRBV5-8 and TRBJ2-5; D gene uncertain. Germline lookup yields CDR1 SGHTS and CDR2 YDEGEE. This CDR3 comprises 12 residues. V was shortened by 5 bases and J by 3 bases, with 8 bases between the two germline ends. CDR3 nucleotides: TGTGCCAGCAGTGCGTCGGAAGAGACCCAGTACTTC. The encoded protein is CASSASEETQYF.

V is TRBV2 and J is TRBJ2-1; 13 bases map to TRBD2. V dropped 5 bases and J dropped 2; count of bases not matched to a gene: 9. The CDR3 spans 18 residues. Germline loops: CDR1 SNHLY, CDR2 FYNNEI. This CDR3 is CASSPKTSGGHAYNEQFF. CDR3 DNA sequence: TGTGCCAGCAGTCCTAAGACTAGCGGGGGGCATGCCTACAATGAGCAGTTCTTC.

This clonotype was picked up a small number of times. The DNA for the CDR3 is TGTGCTAGTGGTTTGGTACGGGGACAGGTTACCGGGTCCGGGGAGACTGAAGCTTTCTTT. It translates to CASGLVRGQVTGSGETEAFF. This chain links TRBV12-5 with TRBJ1-1; 8 bases align to TRBD1. Trimming removed 0 bases from V and 5 bases from J; junction bases left unmatched: 20. The CDR3 loop spans 20 amino acids. The germline V gene has CDR1 LGHNT and CDR2 FRNRAP.